This passage covers 26 T cell receptor beta chains from one sample sequenced in a study of identical twins. TCRdb processed the 5' RACE reads anew with MiXCR; each CDR3 protein has one entry. The table records a few hundred thousand distinct CDR3 sequences, over 8.5% of them present only once. The sample also formed part of further work on yellow fever vaccine responses in identical twins.

The sample comprised PBMCs. These receptors originate from a woman younger than 30 in good health.

This clonotype has only a few counts. The V gene is TRBV28, the J gene TRBJ1-2; D is possibly TRBD1 (5 bases). The CDR3 length is 13 residues. Germline V gene data show CDR1 as MDHEN and CDR2 as SYDVKM. V was shortened by 1 base and J by 3 bases, with 6 bases between the two germline ends. The CDR3, as DNA: TGTGCCAGCAGTTTATCAGGGTACTATGGCTACACCTTC. Translated: CASSLSGYYGYTF.

This clonotype came up many times. The V and J genes are TRBV11-2 and TRBJ2-3; tentatively, D is TRBD1 (6 bases). Between the trimmed V and J ends, which lost 5 bases and 4 bases, there was a span of 7 bases. CDR3 length equals 12 residues. Per germline, CDR1 SGHAT and CDR2 FQNNGV. CDR3 sequence (DNA): TGTGCCAGCAGCCCAGGGGCAGATACGCAGTATTTT. This encodes CASSPGADTQYF.

This clonotype was detected a few times. The chain uses TRBV12-3 or TRBV12-4 and TRBJ2-1; D not resolved. Trimming left V 2 bases short and J 9 bases short, with 11 bases between. The CDR3 covers 13 residues. CDR3 bases: TGTGCCAGCAGTTTACGGGCGCTTCCTGAGCAGTTCTTC. Its protein product is CASSLRALPEQFF.

In nucleotides, the CDR3 is TGTGCCAGCAGCTTAAGGGGTCCTAGCGGTTACACAGATACGCAGTATTTT. This codes for CASSLRGPSGYTDTQYF. This chain connects TRBV11-2 to TRBJ2-3; TRBD2 aligns across 7 bases. The V gene end was trimmed by 2 bases and the J gene end by 2 bases; junction bases not matched to a gene: 10. CDR3 size: 17 residues. CDR1 SGHAT and CDR2 FQNNGV come from the germline V gene.

This clonotype was detected ten times or more. The CDR3 region is CASSGTGTSGGNEQFF. In nucleotides, the CDR3 is TGTGCCAGCAGTGGAACCGGGACTAGCGGGGGCAATGAGCAGTTCTTC. V gene TRBV12-3 or TRBV12-4 combines with J gene TRBJ2-1; 14 positions agree with TRBD2. The junction had 6 bases not matched to a gene; V was cut back by 5 bases and J by 6 bases. CDR3 length equals 16 residues.

This clonotype appeared many times. V usage is TRBV7-9 and J usage is TRBJ2-5; 11 bases line up with TRBD2. J was trimmed by 3 bases and V by 2 bases; bases with no gene match: 5. Germline CDR1 SEHNR, CDR2 FQNEAQ (reference sequence). The CDR3 covers 16 residues. DNA of the CDR3: TGTGCCAGCAGCTTACTTCAGGGACTAGCGGAAGAGACCCAGTACTTC. Translating gives CASSLLQGLAEETQYF.

The chain employs TRBV13 and TRBJ2-3; 7 bases are shared with TRBD1. The CDR3 sequence is 16 residues long. V shed 4 bases, J shed 1 base, and the junction held 8 bases outside the gene matches. In germline, CDR1 is PRHDT, CDR2 FYEKMQ (reference sequence). The CDR3 region has the DNA TGTGCCAGCAGCTCCCGACAGGGTAGGGGCACAGATACGCAGTATTTT. Translating it yields CASSSRQGRGTDTQYF.

The chain links TRBV20-1 to TRBJ2-7, with a weak D call TRBD1 (6 bases). From germline, CDR1 is DFQATT and CDR2 SNEGSKA (reference sequence). Trimming pared 5 bases from V and 6 bases from J, leaving 20 bases between. CDR3 length equals 14 residues. The CDR3 coding sequence is TGCAGTGCTTGGGGAACAGGGAAGGGTGGCGAGCAGTACTTC. This encodes CSAWGTGKGGEQYF.

This clonotype was seen repeatedly, ten times or more. The V and J genes are TRBV20-1 and TRBJ2-4; 10 positions match TRBD1. Germline CDR1 and CDR2: DFQATT and SNEGSKA (reference sequence). V lost 3 bases, J lost 6 bases, and 8 bases stayed unmatched. This CDR3 comprises 15 residues. Here the CDR3 reads CSASPGQGRGNIQYF. DNA for the CDR3: TGCAGTGCTAGCCCGGGACAGGGGAGGGGAAACATTCAGTACTTC.

This clonotype has a handful of counts. The chain joins TRBV5-1 to TRBJ1-2; D gene uncertain. Germline V gene lookup returns CDR1 SGHRS and CDR2 YFSETQ. This CDR3 comprises 15 residues. Trimming took 1 base from V and 2 from J, leaving 12 bases between them. The CDR3 DNA is TGCGCCAGCAGCTTGAGGCCCGGGCAGAACTATGGCTACACCTTC. This encodes CASSLRPGQNYGYTF.

This clonotype was found many times. The chain couples TRBV6-5 to TRBJ2-1; 7 positions match TRBD2. The V segment lost 5 bases and the J segment 9 bases; nucleotides outside the gene matches: 4. The germline V gene has CDR1 MNHEY and CDR2 SVGAGI. The length of the CDR3 is 12 residues. As DNA, the CDR3 is TGTGCCAGCAGTCCTCAGCGGGGTGAGCAGTTCTTC. Residues: CASSPQRGEQFF.

This clonotype was counted between two and nine times. The genes are TRBV27 and TRBJ2-7, with D perhaps matching TRBD1 (6 bases). Looked up from germline, CDR1 is MNHEY and CDR2 is SMNVEV (reference sequence). The germline V and J ends were trimmed by 3 bases and 12 bases, with 12 bases remaining between them. CDR3 length equals 11 residues. The CDR3 region is CASSFGQWWYF. CDR3 DNA: TGTGCCAGCAGTTTCGGACAGTGGTGGTACTTC.

This clonotype was observed a few times. The J gene is TRBJ1-6, the V gene TRBV7-9; 7 bases agree with TRBD1. The germline V gene encodes CDR1 SEHNR and CDR2 FQNEAQ (reference sequence). This CDR3 is built from 15 residues. V was clipped by 2 bases and J by 9 bases; unmatched bases: 7. DNA of the CDR3: TGTGCCAGCAGCTTAAGTGGGACAGCGCTTTCACCCCTCCACTTT. It is translated as CASSLSGTALSPLHF.

The table lists this clonotype with many counts. The chain couples TRBV29-1 to TRBJ2-2, with 7 bases lining up with TRBD1. The CDR3 runs 16 residues. J was trimmed by 5 bases and V by 6 bases; bases with no gene match: 15. Germline V gene lookup returns CDR1 SQVTM and CDR2 ANQGSEA. CDR3 sequence: CSVGVHGTASTGELFF. The DNA of the CDR3 is TGCAGCGTGGGGGTACACGGGACAGCTTCGACCGGGGAGCTGTTTTTT.

The chain links TRBV9 to TRBJ1-2; possible D gene TRBD1, 5 bases. Germline CDR1 SGDLS, CDR2 YYNGEE. The CDR3 totals 13 residues. Trimming left V 7 bases short and J 5 bases short, with 15 bases between. The CDR3 region has the DNA TGTGCCAGCGCCGGGGCCACGGCGTATGGCTACACCTTC. This codes for CASAGATAYGYTF.

CDR3 residues: CSASPASRVENTEAFF. The DNA for the CDR3 is TGCAGTGCTAGCCCAGCTAGCAGGGTTGAGAACACTGAAGCTTTCTTT. The gene calls are TRBV20-1 and TRBJ1-1; possible D gene TRBD1, 5 bases. The germline CDR1 and CDR2 sequences are DFQATT and SNEGSKA (reference sequence). Trimming stripped 3 bases from V and 1 base from J, with 18 bases between. The CDR3 extends over 16 amino acids.

The rearrangement links TRBV5-5 to TRBJ1-2; D not resolved. The CDR3 extends over 17 amino acids. Trimming stripped 0 bases from V and 4 bases from J, with 19 bases between. Per the germline V gene, CDR1 is SGHKS and CDR2 is YYEKEE (reference sequence). The CDR3 reads CASSLDVSGPSFYGYTF. CDR3 sequence (DNA): TGTGCCAGCAGCTTGGACGTAAGCGGACCCTCCTTCTATGGCTACACCTTC.

This clonotype was found a few times. The rearrangement uses TRBV12-3 or TRBV12-4 and TRBJ2-7, with a possible D match to TRBD2 (5 bases). The CDR3 has 13 residues. V lost 6 bases, J lost 1 base, and 10 bases lay in between. The CDR3 sequence: CASSDGKSYEQYF. The CDR3 DNA is TGTGCCAGCAGCGACGGGAAATCCTACGAGCAGTACTTC.

The sample holds a few counts of this clonotype. The V and J genes are TRBV4-3 and TRBJ1-5; D is perhaps TRBD1 (5 bases). The CDR3 length is 16 residues. Germline V CDR1 and CDR2: LGHNA, YSLEER. The ends were cut back, 0 bases at V and 1 base at J, with 10 bases in the middle. For the CDR3, the DNA is TGCGCCAGCAGCCAAGATGCCGGGGCCAGCAATCAGCCCCAGCATTTT. This codes for CASSQDAGASNQPQHF.

This chain connects TRBV4-1 to TRBJ2-7; a possible D gene is TRBD2 (5 bases). This CDR3 comprises 14 residues. With 2 bases removed from V and 4 bases from J, the gap between germline ends came to 12 bases. Germline V gene lookup returns CDR1 MGHRA and CDR2 YSYEKL. The CDR3 loop reads CASSQPGIVYEQYF. The CDR3 DNA is TGCGCCAGCAGCCAACCCGGGATCGTATACGAGCAGTACTTC.

This clonotype has just a few counts. This rearrangement joins TRBV12-3 or TRBV12-4 to TRBJ1-4; 7 bases align to TRBD1. The CDR3 consists of 14 residues. The V segment lost 3 bases and the J segment 5 bases; nucleotides outside the gene matches: 3. CDR3 bases: TGTGCCAGCAGTTTCCGACAGGGCAATGAAAAACTGTTTTTT. It translates to CASSFRQGNEKLFF.

The chain combines TRBV5-6 with TRBJ2-7, with D perhaps matching TRBD2 (6 bases). V was clipped by 0 bases and J by 6 bases, with 13 bases between them. CDR1 is SGHDT, CDR2 YYEEEE, per germline. The CDR3 length is 14 residues. CDR3 sequence: CASSLAGGPVEQYF. The CDR3 bases are TGTGCCAGCAGCTTGGCCGGGGGTCCTGTCGAGCAGTACTTC.

This chain joins TRBV6-1 and TRBJ1-3; 9 nucleotides match TRBD1. The CDR3 consists of 15 residues. Looked up from germline, CDR1 is MNHNS and CDR2 is SASEGT. Losses at the gene ends were 4 bases for V and 4 bases for J; bases not matched to a gene: 5. This CDR3 is CASSANRGLGNTIYF. The DNA for the CDR3 is TGTGCCAGCAGTGCGAACAGGGGGCTCGGAAACACCATATATTTT.

This clonotype was recorded at least ten times. The V and J genes are TRBV7-9 and TRBJ2-1, with a weak D call TRBD2 (7 bases). Per the germline V gene, CDR1 is SEHNR and CDR2 is FQNEAQ (reference sequence). Trimming removed 7 bases from V and 5 bases from J, with 15 bases in between. The CDR3 consists of 14 residues. The DNA of the CDR3 is TGTGCCAGCACTCTAGGGGGGGACAACAATGAGCAGTTCTTC. As protein: CASTLGGDNNEQFF.

This clonotype has ten or more counts. The chain combines TRBV5-1 with TRBJ2-3; no firm D call. V lost 0 bases and J 6 bases, leaving 8 bases between the germline ends. The CDR3 contains 13 residues. CDR1 and CDR2 from the germline V gene are SGHRS and YFSETQ. In nucleotides, the CDR3 is TGCGCCAGCAGCTTGGTTGGAACGGATACGCAGTATTTT. This gives the protein CASSLVGTDTQYF.

This clonotype has more than one count but fewer than ten. This rearrangement joins TRBV28 to TRBJ1-6; 7 bases are a match to TRBD1. Unmatched junction bases numbered 8, after V lost 6 bases and J lost 12 bases. CDR3 length: 13 residues. CDR1 MDHEN and CDR2 SYDVKM come from the germline V gene. The CDR3 loop is CASRSRTGVPLHF. The CDR3 region has the DNA TGTGCCAGCAGGTCCCGGACAGGAGTACCCCTCCACTTT.